This TCR beta chain is drawn from a study of blood T cell repertoires in COVID-19. Per the authors' pipeline: Amplified reference gene primers provided the basis for estimating nucleated cell counts. Sequenced by immunoSEQ multiplex PCR; TCRdb stores in-frame clones only, minus some. The V and J calls and clone size are taken from that table; D and trimming were inferred from the DNA. This sample has around 120,000 clones, with about 85% found just once. Germline V gene data show CDR1 as SGHTA and CDR2 as FQGNSA. V lost 5 bases to trimming and J lost 4 bases; unmatched junction nucleotides: 9. The length of the CDR3 is 16 residues.

The chain uses TRBV7-2 and TRBJ1-4, with 8 bases fitting TRBD1. Material: peripheral blood. The sequence derives from a man aged 35 to 55 with active or convalescent COVID-19. The CDR3, as DNA: TGTGCCAGCAGCCCGAGACAGGGGATGGGTAATGAAAAACTGTTTTTT. Translating gives CASSPRQGMGNEKLFF.